These T cell receptor beta chains were read from a single sample in a study of control samples from healthy donors and cancer patients. Profiling relied on immunoSEQ multiplex PCR, and the TCRdb table lists in-frame clones only, not all of them. The sample contains around 130,000 clones, 91% of which appear only once. Specimen: blood. Receptors originate from a man younger than 35 in good health. Each CDR3 is given with its conserved first and last residue.

CDR3aa	v_gene
CASGWPAYGRSKETQYF	TRBV12-5
CASRTTTSTDTQYF	TRBV6-5
CASSLAPGRGLLYEQYF	TRBV11-1
CATSDSSYRDGQETQYF	TRBV24-1
CASSYSGDGYNEQFF	TRBV6-6
CASTDPDRGNTIYF	TRBV6-5
CASSLTGNEQFF	TRBV5-8
CASITIGNSPLHF	TRBV6-5
CASSELGRGGRYGSTEAFF	TRBV6-1
CASSHSRDSGLPSNQPQHF	TRBV3-1/TRBV3-2
CASSFGQGYGYTF	TRBV11-1
CAWSLDRDEQYF	TRBV30
CASRVTGRHTEAFF	TRBV6-5
CASSFPDRGETQYF	TRBV5-1
CAWSVQGNEQFF	TRBV30
CASMSSATNTGELFF	TRBV2
CASSPVSSYEQYF	TRBV5-6
CASSLTRQSARGGYTF	TRBV7-2
CASGILYEQYF	TRBV12-5
CSARSDYEQYF	TRBV20-1
CASRPPGEETQYF	TRBV6-5
CASGPGQVSGNTIYF	TRBV12-5
CASTGREEQFF	TRBV2
CASSLGYKAGTDTQYF	TRBV5-4
CATSDSTSEESNEQFF	TRBV24-1